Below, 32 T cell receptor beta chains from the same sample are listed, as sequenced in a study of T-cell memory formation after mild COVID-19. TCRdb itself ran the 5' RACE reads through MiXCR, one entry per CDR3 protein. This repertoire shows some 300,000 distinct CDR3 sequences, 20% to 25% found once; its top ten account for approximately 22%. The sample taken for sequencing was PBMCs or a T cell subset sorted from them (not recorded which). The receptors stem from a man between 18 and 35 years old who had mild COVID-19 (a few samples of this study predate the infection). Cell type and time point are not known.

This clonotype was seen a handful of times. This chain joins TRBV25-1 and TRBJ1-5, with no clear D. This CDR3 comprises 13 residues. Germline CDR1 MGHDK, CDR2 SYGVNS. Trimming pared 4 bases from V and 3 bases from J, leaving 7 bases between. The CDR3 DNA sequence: TGTGCCAGCAGTGGGACCTACAATCAGCCCCAGCATTTT. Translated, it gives CASSGTYNQPQHF.

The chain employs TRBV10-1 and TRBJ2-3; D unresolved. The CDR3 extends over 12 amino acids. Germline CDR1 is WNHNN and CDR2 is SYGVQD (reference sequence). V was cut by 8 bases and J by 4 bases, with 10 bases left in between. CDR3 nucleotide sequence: TGCGCCAGCGGCCCAGGTCCAGATACGCAGTATTTT. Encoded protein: CASGPGPDTQYF.

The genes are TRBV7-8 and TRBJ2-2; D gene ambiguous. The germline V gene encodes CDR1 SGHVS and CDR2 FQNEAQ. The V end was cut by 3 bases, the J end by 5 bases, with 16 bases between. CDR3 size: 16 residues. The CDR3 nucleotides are TGTGCCAGCAGCTTGGGTTCGGTCTTTGGAACCGGGGAGCTGTTTTTT. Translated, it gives CASSLGSVFGTGELFF.

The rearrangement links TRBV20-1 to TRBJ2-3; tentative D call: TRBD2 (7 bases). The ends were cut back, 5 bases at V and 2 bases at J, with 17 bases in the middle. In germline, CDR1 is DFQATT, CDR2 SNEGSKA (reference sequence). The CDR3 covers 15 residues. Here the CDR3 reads CSALLGRGATDTQYF. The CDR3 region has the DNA TGCAGTGCTCTTCTGGGACGGGGGGCCACAGATACGCAGTATTTT.

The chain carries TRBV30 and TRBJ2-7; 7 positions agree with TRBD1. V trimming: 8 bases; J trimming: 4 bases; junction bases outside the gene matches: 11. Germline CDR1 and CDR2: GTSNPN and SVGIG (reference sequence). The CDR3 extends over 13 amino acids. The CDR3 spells CAGETGKRYEQYF. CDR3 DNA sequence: TGTGCCGGAGAGACAGGGAAGAGGTACGAGCAGTACTTC.

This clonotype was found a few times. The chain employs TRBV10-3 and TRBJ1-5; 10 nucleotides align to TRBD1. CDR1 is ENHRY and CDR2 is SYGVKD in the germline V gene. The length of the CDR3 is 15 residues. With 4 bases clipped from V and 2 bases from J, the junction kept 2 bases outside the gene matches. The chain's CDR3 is CAISAGTGGNQPQHF. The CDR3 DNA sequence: TGTGCCATCAGTGCCGGGACAGGGGGCAATCAGCCCCAGCATTTT.

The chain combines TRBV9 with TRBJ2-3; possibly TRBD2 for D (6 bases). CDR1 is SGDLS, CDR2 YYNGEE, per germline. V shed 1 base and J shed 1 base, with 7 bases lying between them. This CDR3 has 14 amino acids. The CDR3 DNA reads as TGTGCCAGCAGCGTACGCGGGGGCACAGATACGCAGTATTTT. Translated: CASSVRGGTDTQYF.

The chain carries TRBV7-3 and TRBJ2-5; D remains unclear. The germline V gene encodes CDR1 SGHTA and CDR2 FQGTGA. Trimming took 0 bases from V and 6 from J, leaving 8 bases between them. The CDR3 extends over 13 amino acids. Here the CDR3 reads CASSLTGRQTQYF. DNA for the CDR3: TGTGCCAGCAGCTTAACCGGGCGTCAGACCCAGTACTTC.

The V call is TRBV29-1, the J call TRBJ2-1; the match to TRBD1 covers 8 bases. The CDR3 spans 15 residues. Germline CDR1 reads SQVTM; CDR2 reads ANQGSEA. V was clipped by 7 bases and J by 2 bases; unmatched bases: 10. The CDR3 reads CSAPKGRGPYNEQFF. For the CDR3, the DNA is TGCAGCGCCCCAAAGGGCAGGGGGCCCTACAATGAGCAGTTCTTC.

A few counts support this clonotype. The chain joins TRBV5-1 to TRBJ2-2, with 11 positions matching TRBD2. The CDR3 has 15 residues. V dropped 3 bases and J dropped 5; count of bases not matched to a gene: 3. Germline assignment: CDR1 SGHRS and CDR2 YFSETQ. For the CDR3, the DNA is TGCGCCAGCAGCTCGCCTAGCGGGGGGACCGGGGAGCTGTTTTTT. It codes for CASSSPSGGTGELFF.

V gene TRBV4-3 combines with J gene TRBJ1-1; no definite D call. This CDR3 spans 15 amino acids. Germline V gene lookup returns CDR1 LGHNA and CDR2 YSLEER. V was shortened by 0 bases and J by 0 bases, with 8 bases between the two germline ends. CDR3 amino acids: CASSQDSRVNTEAFF. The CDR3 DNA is TGCGCCAGCAGCCAAGATTCTAGGGTGAACACTGAAGCTTTCTTT.

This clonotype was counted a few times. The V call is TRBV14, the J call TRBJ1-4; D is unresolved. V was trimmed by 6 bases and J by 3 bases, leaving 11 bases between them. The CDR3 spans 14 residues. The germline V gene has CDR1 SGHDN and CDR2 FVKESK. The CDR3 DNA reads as TGTGCCAGCAGTTACAGTAACTCTAATGAAAAACTGTTTTTT. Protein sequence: CASSYSNSNEKLFF.

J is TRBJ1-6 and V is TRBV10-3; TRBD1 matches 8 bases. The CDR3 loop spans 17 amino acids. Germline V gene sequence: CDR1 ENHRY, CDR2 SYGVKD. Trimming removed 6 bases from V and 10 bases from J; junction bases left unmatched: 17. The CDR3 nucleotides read TGTGCCATCAGCGACGCCGCAGCTGGACAGGGAAGGTCACCCCTCCACTTT. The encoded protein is CAISDAAAGQGRSPLHF.

The CDR3 sequence: CASSSYTENTGELFF. DNA of the CDR3: TGTGCCAGCAGCTCTTACACAGAGAACACCGGGGAGCTGTTTTTT. The rearrangement uses TRBV12-3 or TRBV12-4 and TRBJ2-2; D uncertain. Trimming pared 6 bases from V and 1 base from J, leaving 12 bases between. This CDR3 comprises 15 residues.

The CDR3 reads CASSHGREETQYF. Here the CDR3 DNA reads TGCGCCAGCAGCCACGGACGGGAAGAGACCCAGTACTTC. The chain employs TRBV5-1 and TRBJ2-5, with no clear D. Germline-derived CDR1 and CDR2 are SGHRS and YFSETQ. The CDR3 contains 13 residues. With 4 bases removed from V and 3 bases from J, the gap between germline ends came to 10 bases. The complete variable domain, with remaining parts taken from reference TRBV5-1 and TRBJ2-5, reads KAGVTQTPRYLIKTRGQQVTLSCSPISGHRSVSWYQQTPGQGLQFLFEYFSETQRNKGNFPGRFSGRQFSNSRSEMNVSTLELGDSALYLCASSHGREETQYFGPGTRLLVL.

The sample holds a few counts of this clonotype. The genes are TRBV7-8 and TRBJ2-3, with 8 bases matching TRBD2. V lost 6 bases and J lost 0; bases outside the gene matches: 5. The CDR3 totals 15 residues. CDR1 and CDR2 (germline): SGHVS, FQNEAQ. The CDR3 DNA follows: TGTGCCAGCAGATTATTAGCGGGGAGCACAGATACGCAGTATTTT. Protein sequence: CASRLLAGSTDTQYF.

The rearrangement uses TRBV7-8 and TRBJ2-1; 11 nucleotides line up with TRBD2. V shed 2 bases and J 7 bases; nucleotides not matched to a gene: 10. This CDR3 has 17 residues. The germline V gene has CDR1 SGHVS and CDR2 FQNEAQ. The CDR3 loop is CASSLSSSGGLWNEQFF. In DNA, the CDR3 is TGTGCCAGCAGCTTATCGTCTAGCGGGGGGCTCTGGAATGAGCAGTTCTTC.

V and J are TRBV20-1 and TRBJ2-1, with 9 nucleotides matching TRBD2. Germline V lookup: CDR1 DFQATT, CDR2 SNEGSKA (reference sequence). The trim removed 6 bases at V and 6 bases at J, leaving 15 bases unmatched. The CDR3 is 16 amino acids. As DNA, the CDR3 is TGCAGTGCCGACCCCGCCGTGGGACTAGCCTCCAATGAGCAGTTCTTC. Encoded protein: CSADPAVGLASNEQFF.

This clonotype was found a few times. CDR3 amino acids: CASSLDFSYYEQYF. CDR3 sequence (DNA): TGTGCCAGCAGCTTAGATTTCAGCTACTACGAGCAGTACTTC. The rearrangement links TRBV11-2 to TRBJ2-7; D unclear. Germline CDR1 reads SGHAT; CDR2 reads FQNNGV. V lost 0 bases and J lost 3, with 9 bases in between. CDR3 size: 14 residues.

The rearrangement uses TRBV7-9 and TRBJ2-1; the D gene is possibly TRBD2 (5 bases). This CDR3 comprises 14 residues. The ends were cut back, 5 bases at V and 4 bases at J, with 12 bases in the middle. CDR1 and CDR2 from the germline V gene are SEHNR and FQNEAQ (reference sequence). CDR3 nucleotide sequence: TGTGCCAGCAGCCCGCCAGCGGATTACAATGAGCAGTTCTTC. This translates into CASSPPADYNEQFF. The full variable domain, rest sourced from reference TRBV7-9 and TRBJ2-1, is DTGVSQNPRHKITKRGQNVTFRCDPISEHNRLYWYRQTLGQGPEFLTYFQNEAQLEKSRLLSDRFSAERPKGSFSTLEIQRTEQGDSAMYLCASSPPADYNEQFFGPGTRLTVL.

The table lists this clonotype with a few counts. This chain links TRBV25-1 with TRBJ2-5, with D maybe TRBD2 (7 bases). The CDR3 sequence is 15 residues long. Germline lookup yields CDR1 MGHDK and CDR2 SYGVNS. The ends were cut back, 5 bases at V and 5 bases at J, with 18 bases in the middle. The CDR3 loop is CASSTAAGAGETQYF. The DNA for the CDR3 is TGTGCCAGCAGTACCGCGGCGGGGGCCGGGGAGACCCAGTACTTC.

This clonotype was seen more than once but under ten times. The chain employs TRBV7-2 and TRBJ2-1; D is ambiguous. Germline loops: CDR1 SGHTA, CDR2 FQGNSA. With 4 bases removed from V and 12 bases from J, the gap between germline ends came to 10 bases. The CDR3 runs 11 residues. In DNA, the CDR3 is TGTGCCAGCAGCTCGGGTGAGCGGCAGTTCTTC. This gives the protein CASSSGERQFF. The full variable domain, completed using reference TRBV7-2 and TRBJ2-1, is GAGVSQSPSNKVTEKGKDVELRCDPISGHTALYWYRQSLGQGLEFLIYFQGNSAPDKSGLPSDRFSAERTGGSVSTLTIQRTQQEDSAVYLCASSSGERQFFGPGTRLTVL.

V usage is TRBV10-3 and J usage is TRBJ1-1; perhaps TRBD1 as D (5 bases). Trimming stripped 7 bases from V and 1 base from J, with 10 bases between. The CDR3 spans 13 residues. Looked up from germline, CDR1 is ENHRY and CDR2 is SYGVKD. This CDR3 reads CAITRAGNTEAFF. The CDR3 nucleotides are TGTGCCATCACCAGGGCAGGGAACACTGAAGCTTTCTTT.

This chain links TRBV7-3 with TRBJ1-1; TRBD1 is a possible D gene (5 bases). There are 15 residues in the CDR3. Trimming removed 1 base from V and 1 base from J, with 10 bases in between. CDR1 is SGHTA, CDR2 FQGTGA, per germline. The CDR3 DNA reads TGTGCCAGCAGCTTAATGGGGGGAGGGAACACTGAAGCTTTCTTT. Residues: CASSLMGGGNTEAFF. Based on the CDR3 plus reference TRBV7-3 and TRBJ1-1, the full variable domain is GAGVSQTPSNKVTEKGKYVELRCDPISGHTALYWYRQSLGQGPEFLIYFQGTGAADDSGLPNDRFFAVRPEGSVSTLKIQRTERGDSAVYLCASSLMGGGNTEAFFGQGTRLTVV.

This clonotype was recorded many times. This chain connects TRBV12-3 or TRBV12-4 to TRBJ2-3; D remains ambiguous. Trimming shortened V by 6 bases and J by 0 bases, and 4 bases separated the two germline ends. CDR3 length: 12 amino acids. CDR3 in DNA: TGTGCCAGCAGGCTTAGCACAGATACGCAGTATTTT. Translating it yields CASRLSTDTQYF.

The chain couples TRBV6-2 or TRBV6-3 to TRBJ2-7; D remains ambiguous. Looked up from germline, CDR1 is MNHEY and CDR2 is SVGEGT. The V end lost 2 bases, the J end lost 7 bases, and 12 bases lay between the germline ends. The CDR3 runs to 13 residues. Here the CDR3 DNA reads TGTGCCAGCAGTTACGGGGTGATACGAGAGCAGTACGTC. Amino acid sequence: CASSYGVIREQYV.

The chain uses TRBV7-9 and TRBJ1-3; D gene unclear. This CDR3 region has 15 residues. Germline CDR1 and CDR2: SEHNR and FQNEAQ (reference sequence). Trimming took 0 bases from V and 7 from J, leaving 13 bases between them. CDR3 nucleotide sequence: TGTGCCAGCAGCTTAGCGAGCGGCGGGTTGAACACCATATATTTT. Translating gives CASSLASGGLNTIYF.

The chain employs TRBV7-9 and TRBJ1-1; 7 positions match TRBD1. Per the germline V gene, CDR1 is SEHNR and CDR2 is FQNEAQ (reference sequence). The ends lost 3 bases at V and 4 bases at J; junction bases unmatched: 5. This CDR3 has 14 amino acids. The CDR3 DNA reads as TGTGCCAGCAGCTTTATCACAGGGGCCACTGAAGCTTTCTTT. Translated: CASSFITGATEAFF.

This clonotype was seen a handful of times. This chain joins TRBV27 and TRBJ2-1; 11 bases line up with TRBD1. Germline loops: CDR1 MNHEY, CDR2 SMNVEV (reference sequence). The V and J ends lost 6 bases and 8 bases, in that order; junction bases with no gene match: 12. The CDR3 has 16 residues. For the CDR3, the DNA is TGTGCCAGCAGGATTGGTCCGGGACAGGGGGGCCATGAGCAGTTCTTC. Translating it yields CASRIGPGQGGHEQFF.

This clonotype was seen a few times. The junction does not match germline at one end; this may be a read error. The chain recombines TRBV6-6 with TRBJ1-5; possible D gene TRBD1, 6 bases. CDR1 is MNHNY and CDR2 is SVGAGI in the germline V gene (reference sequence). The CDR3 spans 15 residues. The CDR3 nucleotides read TGTGCTAGCAGCCATACGGACAGCCCCAATCAGCCCCAGCATTTT. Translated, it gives CASSHTDSPNQPQHF.

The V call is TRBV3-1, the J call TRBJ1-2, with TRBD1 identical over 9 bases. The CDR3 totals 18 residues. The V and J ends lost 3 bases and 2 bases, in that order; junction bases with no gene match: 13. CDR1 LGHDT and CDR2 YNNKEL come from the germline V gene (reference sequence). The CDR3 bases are TGTGCCAGCAGCCATGAAGGGGACAGGGAGTATCTGAACTATGGCTACACCTTC. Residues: CASSHEGDREYLNYGYTF.

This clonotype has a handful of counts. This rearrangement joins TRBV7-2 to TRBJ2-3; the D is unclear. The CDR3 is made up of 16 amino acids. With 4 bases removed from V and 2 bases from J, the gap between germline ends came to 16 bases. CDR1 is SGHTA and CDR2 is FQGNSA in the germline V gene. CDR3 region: CASSSDAFGLTDTQYF. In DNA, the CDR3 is TGTGCCAGCAGCTCCGATGCCTTTGGGCTCACAGATACGCAGTATTTT. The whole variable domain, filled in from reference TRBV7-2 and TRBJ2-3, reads GAGVSQSPSNKVTEKGKDVELRCDPISGHTALYWYRQSLGQGLEFLIYFQGNSAPDKSGLPSDRFSAERTGGSVSTLTIQRTQQEDSAVYLCASSSDAFGLTDTQYFGPGTRLTVL.